In this sample, the clone carrying this T cell receptor (beta chain) turned up once. This record belongs to a study of blood T cell repertoires in COVID-19. Looking at the study overall: COVID-19 samples collected from the United States, Italy and Spain covered acute and convalescent phases. The cDNA or gDNA used as material had been derived from T cells, B-cell-depleted T cells, or PBMCs.

Sequenced by immunoSEQ multiplex PCR; TCRdb stores in-frame clones only, minus some. The table records around 130,000 clones, about 88% of them present only once. The CDR3 loop spans 14 amino acids. The V and J ends lost 5 bases and 7 bases, in that order; junction bases with no gene match: 9. Germline CDR1 and CDR2: LNHDA and SQIVND (reference sequence). The V gene is TRBV19, the J gene TRBJ2-7, with TRBD1 identical over 9 bases. The specimen sequenced was peripheral blood. This TCR came from a human donor with COVID-19, enrolled during active disease. The donor label of this sample is uncertain. The CDR3 region is CASSPGGTGFEQYF. CDR3 DNA: TGTGCCAGTAGTCCCGGGGGGACAGGGTTTGAGCAGTACTTC.